This TCR beta chain was profiled in a study of PD-L1 blockade in urothelial cancer. Study-level background: Patients arrived having already received 0 to 3 prior chemotherapy regimens.

Study-wide results and caveats: Tumor-associated clones in the blood of durable-benefit patients grew more at 3 weeks.

Time point in this sample: pretreatment peripheral blood. Metastatic or locally advanced urothelial carcinoma was present in the patients. Pretreatment and on-treatment blood mononuclear cell samples were taken, totaling between 1 and 8 time points per patient. V dropped 5 bases and J dropped 2; count of bases not matched to a gene: 11. The CDR3 has 17 residues. Per germline, CDR1 SGHNT and CDR2 YYREEE (reference sequence). This clone showed up just a few times. Its antigen is undetermined. Using immunoSEQ multiplex PCR, the repertoire was profiled, and TCRdb retains in-frame clones only, with some absent. Among around 100,000 clones listed, around 86% were seen once.

This receptor was taken from a man aged 55 to 70 with urothelial cancer. The sample consisted of PBMCs, taken around atezolizumab (anti-PD-L1) treatment. The chain recombines TRBV5-4 with TRBJ2-3; 10 bases are shared with TRBD2. CDR3 bases: TGTGCCAGCAGTTACCTAAAGCGGGGGGGAGACACAGATACGCAGTATTTT. Amino acids: CASSYLKRGGDTDTQYF.